These 13 T cell receptor beta chains originate from one sample sequenced in a study of T cell repertoires in cytomegalovirus infection. These receptors have no identified antigens. MiXCR, run by TCRdb on the reads, gives a single entry per CDR3 protein. The sample records hundreds of thousands of distinct CDR3 sequences, 32% being singletons. Material: cultured CD8+ T cells from PBMCs, obtained from culture after CMV antigen stimulation. Receptor source: a human donor in good health (CMV status not recorded). Some clones in this sample may be carry-over from other donors' samples.

This clonotype was picked up many times. The V gene is TRBV7-6, the J gene TRBJ2-1; 8 nucleotides line up with TRBD1. CDR1 SGHVS and CDR2 FNYEAQ come from the germline V gene. CDR3 length equals 16 residues. The trim removed 1 base at V and 2 bases at J, leaving 4 bases unmatched. The CDR3 coding sequence is TGTGCCAGCAGCTTAGAGACAGGGGCTACCTACAATGAGCAGTTCTTC. Protein: CASSLETGATYNEQFF. Full variable domain (rest looked up from reference TRBV7-6 and TRBJ2-1): GAGVSQSPRYKVTKRGQDVALRCDPISGHVSLYWYRQALGQGPEFLTYFNYEAQQDKSGLPNDRFSAERPEGSISTLTIQRTEQRDSAMYRCASSLETGATYNEQFFGPGTRLTVL.

V gene TRBV7-6 combines with J gene TRBJ2-2; no clear D. CDR1 is SGHVS and CDR2 is FNYEAQ in the germline V gene. The CDR3 is 13 residues long. The ends were cut back, 5 bases at V and 6 bases at J, with 10 bases in the middle. In DNA form, the CDR3 reads TGTGCCAGCAGCCCAATCTTAGCCGGGGAGCTGTTTTTT. It yields the protein CASSPILAGELFF.

The chain uses TRBV14 and TRBJ2-1, with D maybe TRBD2 (6 bases). Germline CDR1 is SGHDN and CDR2 is FVKESK. Between the trimmed V and J ends, which lost 4 bases and 8 bases, there was a span of 21 bases. The CDR3 loop spans 16 amino acids. This CDR3 reads CASSPRGGLPFDEQFF. Here the CDR3 DNA reads TGTGCCAGCAGCCCTCGAGGAGGACTACCGTTCGATGAGCAGTTCTTC.

There are many counts of this clonotype. The chain recombines TRBV7-2 with TRBJ2-3, with 10 bases lining up with TRBD2. With V trimmed by 1 base and J by 1 base, 8 bases remained unmatched. This CDR3 region has 18 residues. Germline V gene lookup returns CDR1 SGHTA and CDR2 FQGNSA. CDR3 nucleotides: TGTGCCAGCAGCTTAGAGCCATTACTAGCGGGGCGCACAGATACGCAGTATTTT. Its translation: CASSLEPLLAGRTDTQYF.

The V and J genes are TRBV5-5 and TRBJ1-6; 9 bases are shared with TRBD1. Germline V gene data show CDR1 as SGHKS and CDR2 as YYEKEE (reference sequence). V lost 2 bases to trimming and J lost 6 bases; unmatched junction nucleotides: 6. The CDR3 totals 16 residues. CDR3 region: CASSLYRGPGNSPLHF. The DNA of the CDR3 is TGTGCCAGCAGCTTATACAGGGGGCCCGGTAATTCACCCCTCCACTTT.

The chain combines TRBV6-1 with TRBJ1-1, with no clear D. Germline V gene sequence: CDR1 MNHNS, CDR2 SASEGT. The V gene lost 6 bases and the J gene lost 3 bases, with 14 bases spanning the gap. The CDR3 length is 14 residues. The CDR3 DNA follows: TGTGCCAGCAGCGGCGGAAGGGCAGACACTGAAGCTTTCTTT. Translated: CASSGGRADTEAFF.

The genes are TRBV19 and TRBJ1-5; 8 bases are a match to TRBD1. After removal of 5 bases from V and 3 bases from J, the junction contained 12 bases not matched to a gene. Germline V gene lookup returns CDR1 LNHDA and CDR2 SQIVND (reference sequence). The CDR3 runs to 17 residues. This CDR3 reads CASSLKVRGRVNQPQHF. The CDR3, as DNA: TGTGCCAGTAGTCTCAAAGTCAGGGGGCGGGTCAATCAGCCCCAGCATTTT.

The gene calls are TRBV20-1 and TRBJ2-4; D is uncertain. The CDR3 sequence is 12 residues long. Trimming removed 5 bases from V and 3 bases from J, with 8 bases in between. Germline CDR1 and CDR2: DFQATT and SNEGSKA (reference sequence). The CDR3 protein is CSAPQSKNIQYF. The CDR3, as DNA: TGCAGTGCTCCACAGAGCAAAAACATTCAGTACTTC.

The V call is TRBV6-1, the J call TRBJ2-1; maybe TRBD1 (6 bases). Trimming removed 8 bases at V and 8 bases at J, with 16 bases between. Germline V lookup: CDR1 MNHNS, CDR2 SASEGT. This CDR3 comprises 13 residues. For the CDR3, the DNA is TGTGCCAGCGGATCAGGGGTCAAGTATGAGCAGTTCTTC. Amino acids: CASGSGVKYEQFF.

This rearrangement joins TRBV20-1 to TRBJ1-5; unclear D gene. Trimming shortened V by 0 bases and J by 0 bases, and 12 bases separated the two germline ends. Looked up from germline, CDR1 is DFQATT and CDR2 is SNEGSKA (reference sequence). CDR3 size: 16 residues. The CDR3, as DNA: TGCAGTGCTAGAGATCCACATGGAAATAGCAATCAGCCCCAGCATTTT. It specifies CSARDPHGNSNQPQHF.

This sequence joins TRBV12-3 or TRBV12-4 and TRBJ2-1; 9 nucleotides line up with TRBD1. V shed 5 bases and J 10 bases; nucleotides not matched to a gene: 6. The CDR3 loop spans 13 amino acids. The DNA for the CDR3 is TGTGCCAGCAGTCCGGACAGGGGAGAAGAGCAGTTCTTC. As protein: CASSPDRGEEQFF.

In regard to this clonotype: A much larger clone differs from this one at a single base, so this may be a read error. V and J are TRBV12-3 or TRBV12-4 and TRBJ2-2; TRBD2 is a possible D gene (6 bases). CDR3 length: 15 amino acids. The CDR3 coding sequence is TGTGCCAACAGTCCCCGGGAGACGAACACCGGGGAGCTGTTTTTT. It encodes CANSPRETNTGELFF.

The gene calls are TRBV6-2 or TRBV6-3 and TRBJ1-1, with D hard to call. Germline CDR1 reads MNHEY; CDR2 reads SVGEGT. V was cut by 4 bases and J by 3 bases, with 15 bases left in between. The CDR3 is 15 residues long. The CDR3 is CASSSGNGWDTEAFF. CDR3 in DNA: TGTGCCAGCAGTTCCGGAAATGGGTGGGACACTGAAGCTTTCTTT.